The source of this T cell receptor beta chain is a study of CD8+ T cells in alopecia areata. Overall study context: Treated patients were dosed with oral tofacitinib, taking 5 to 10 mg twice daily.

This CDR3 has 15 amino acids. CDR1 and CDR2 (germline): SNHLY, FYNNEI. Trimming removed 6 bases from V and 7 bases from J, with 19 bases in between. Lesional scalp punch biopsies and peripheral blood came from alopecia areata patients. The study's findings and limits: Possibly because of HLA-related factors, TCR sharing was less clear across patients than in mice. Normal scalp showed lower clonality than lesional scalp, especially alopecia totalis/universalis.

RNA was extracted and reverse transcribed into cDNA as the sequencing template. Profiled with immunoSEQ multiplex PCR; TCRdb holds only in-frame clones, not every one. In the table there are more than 150,000 clones, 50% to 60% of which are singletons. On this clone itself: Its specificity is unknown.

The material sequenced was CD4+ T cells sorted from blood, taken at week 0. This chain links TRBV2 with TRBJ2-1, with D maybe TRBD2 (5 bases). This TCR was recovered from a human donor with alopecia areata. The CDR3 sequence: CASSLVLAGRNEQFF. The CDR3 nucleotides are TGTGCCAGCAGCCTCGTACTTGCGGGTAGGAATGAGCAGTTCTTC. Full variable domain (missing parts from reference TRBV2 and TRBJ2-1): EPEVTQTPSHQVTQMGQEVILRCVPISNHLYFYWYRQILGQKVEFLVSFYNNEISEKSEIFDDQFSVERPDGSNFTLKIRSTKLEDSAMYFCASSLVLAGRNEQFFGPGTRLTVL.